A single sample gave rise to the 15 T cell receptor beta chains below, sequenced in a study of blood T cell repertoires in COVID-19. Produced via immunoSEQ multiplex PCR; TCRdb's table is partial and in-frame only. The sample has more than 15,000 clones, just under 90% seen once. The specimen was peripheral blood. The receptors were sampled from a human donor in a cohort sampled during active COVID-19.

V and J are TRBV7-3 and TRBJ2-1, with 8 positions matching TRBD1. The CDR3 is made up of 18 amino acids. The germline CDR1 and CDR2 sequences are SGHTA and FQGTGA. V shed 0 bases and J 4 bases; nucleotides not matched to a gene: 11. The CDR3 region is CASSLTGAGQGAYNEQFF. CDR3 DNA: TGTGCCAGCAGCTTAACGGGAGCGGGCCAGGGGGCTTACAATGAGCAGTTCTTC.

This sequence joins TRBV28 and TRBJ1-6; D is possibly TRBD1 (5 bases). V lost 10 bases and J lost 6, with 19 bases in between. Looked up from germline, CDR1 is MDHEN and CDR2 is SYDVKM. The CDR3 is made up of 15 amino acids. The CDR3 is CATRTISGTNSPLHF. CDR3 in DNA: TGTGCCACACGGACAATCTCGGGTACTAATTCACCCCTCCACTTT.

This sequence joins TRBV9 and TRBJ2-5; maybe TRBD2 (6 bases). This CDR3 has 13 amino acids. The germline V and J ends were trimmed by 4 bases and 2 bases, with 9 bases remaining between them. Germline V gene data show CDR1 as SGDLS and CDR2 as YYNGEE. CDR3 DNA sequence: TGTGCCAGCAGCCAGGGACTTCAAGAGACCCAGTACTTC. As protein: CASSQGLQETQYF. Supplemented by reference TRBV9 and TRBJ2-5, the full variable domain reads DSGVTQTPKHLITATGQRVTLRCSPRSGDLSVYWYQQSLDQGLQFLIQYYNGEERAKGNILERFSAQQFPDLHSELNLSSLELGDSALYFCASSQGLQETQYFGPGTRLLVL.

The chain couples TRBV7-3 to TRBJ2-3, with D maybe TRBD1 (6 bases). Per germline, CDR1 SGHTA and CDR2 FQGTGA. V shed 3 bases and J shed 4 bases, with 8 bases lying between them. This CDR3 has 13 amino acids. For the CDR3, the DNA is TGTGCCAGCAGCTTCGCAGGGGCAGATACGCAGTATTTT. This codes for CASSFAGADTQYF.

The chain is built from TRBV27 and TRBJ2-2, with 11 nucleotides matching TRBD2. J gave up 5 bases and V 8 bases, and 7 bases lay outside the gene matches. Germline values: CDR1 MNHEY, CDR2 SMNVEV (reference sequence). The CDR3 has 15 residues. CDR3 coding DNA: TGTGCCAGCCGACATACTAGCGGGAGTACCGGGGAGCTGTTTTTT. Amino acids: CASRHTSGSTGELFF.

The chain uses TRBV28 and TRBJ2-7, with D possibly matching TRBD2 (7 bases). The CDR3 runs 15 residues. Trimming removed 2 bases at V and 0 bases at J, with 11 bases between. Germline V gene lookup returns CDR1 MDHEN and CDR2 SYDVKM. The CDR3 sequence is CASSLAGASSYEQYF. CDR3 coding DNA: TGTGCCAGCAGTTTAGCGGGGGCGAGCTCCTACGAGCAGTACTTC.

V usage is TRBV6-5 and J usage is TRBJ2-3, with D tentatively TRBD2 (5 bases). The CDR3 has 15 amino acids. Germline CDR1 MNHEY, CDR2 SVGAGI. The V gene lost 6 bases and the J gene lost 5 bases, with 18 bases spanning the gap. CDR3 in DNA: TGTGCCAGCAGCCGAGGGCAGGCCTCGGGAGATACGCAGTATTTT. Translated, it gives CASSRGQASGDTQYF.

V and J are TRBV2 and TRBJ1-6; D is undetermined. This CDR3 region has 12 residues. Germline CDR1 SNHLY, CDR2 FYNNEI. V lost 10 bases, J lost 5 bases, and 9 bases lay in between. This CDR3 is CATRVNNSPLHF. CDR3 nucleotides: TGTGCCACCCGAGTAAATAATTCACCCCTCCACTTT.

The CDR3 reads CAVGTENQETQYF. CDR3 coding DNA: TGTGCTGTGGGGACAGAAAACCAAGAGACCCAGTACTTC. The chain has TRBV25-1 and TRBJ2-5; TRBD1 aligns across 7 bases. This CDR3 comprises 13 residues. The germline V gene has CDR1 MGHDK and CDR2 SYGVNS.

This clone was picked up one time. The CDR3: CASSRGGRVRETQYF. The CDR3 bases are TGTGCCAGCAGCAGGGGAGGCAGGGTGAGAGAGACCCAGTACTTC. This sequence joins TRBV21-1 and TRBJ2-5; TRBD2 is the table's D call and was not checked against the DNA. TRBV21-1 is a pseudogene locus. This CDR3 contains 15 residues.

The V and J genes are TRBV9 and TRBJ1-1; 7 bases fit TRBD1. The V gene's germline CDR1 is SGDLS and CDR2 YYNGEE. The CDR3 length is 13 residues. The J segment lost 3 bases and the V segment lost 7 bases, leaving 6 bases of the junction unmatched. In DNA form, the CDR3 reads TGTGCCAGCGGACCTCAGGGGGACACTGAAGCTTTCTTT. It yields the protein CASGPQGDTEAFF.

This clone showed up just a few times. The V call is TRBV7-6, the J call TRBJ1-1, with a tentative D call TRBD1 (6 bases). The CDR3 has 13 residues. V gave up 5 bases and J gave up 3 bases, with 10 bases separating them. Germline V gene sequence: CDR1 SGHVS, CDR2 FNYEAQ. CDR3 sequence reads: CASSPTGYTEAFF. The CDR3 DNA follows: TGTGCCAGCAGCCCCACAGGGTACACTGAAGCTTTCTTT.

The chain recombines TRBV28 with TRBJ2-1, with D perhaps TRBD1 (5 bases). The CDR3 is 16 residues long. The germline CDR1 and CDR2 sequences are MDHEN and SYDVKM. The ends were cut back, 7 bases at V and 8 bases at J, with 24 bases in the middle. Here the CDR3 reads CASMLPGVQGIHEQFF. The CDR3 coding sequence is TGTGCCAGCATGCTCCCTGGAGTGCAGGGAATCCATGAGCAGTTCTTC.

This clone appeared a single time. This sequence joins TRBV7-2 and TRBJ2-3, with a possible D match to TRBD1 (6 bases). V lost 3 bases and J lost 4, with 23 bases in between. The CDR3 consists of 18 residues. Germline V gene lookup returns CDR1 SGHTA and CDR2 FQGNSA. The CDR3 DNA reads TGTGCCAGCAGCTTGAGGGGGAGACAGACCGAACGCCCAGATACGCAGTATTTT. Encoded protein: CASSLRGRQTERPDTQYF.

The rearrangement links TRBV7-8 to TRBJ2-2; 7 nucleotides agree with TRBD1. Germline V gene sequence: CDR1 SGHVS, CDR2 FQNEAQ. The CDR3 is made up of 16 amino acids. Trimming at V came to 5 bases and at J to 1 base, leaving 7 bases not matched to a gene. The CDR3, as DNA: TGTGCCAGCAGCAAACGGGACAGCGAGAACACCGGGGAGCTGTTTTTT. This gives the protein CASSKRDSENTGELFF.